Below, 32 T cell receptor beta chains from the same sample are listed, as sequenced in a study of Ad26.COV2.S vaccination and SARS-CoV-2 variants. The method was immunoSEQ multiplex PCR; TCRdb's version includes in-frame clones alone and lacks a portion of them. The data contain 440,000 or so clones, 90% of them singletons. Treatment given: 15 to 20 received Ad26.COV2.S at low or high dose, single or two shots; 5 received placebo; per-sample allocation not given. At day 63 after the first vaccine or placebo injection, samples were drawn. Specimen: peripheral blood, collected in a trial of Ad26.COV2.S vaccine versus placebo. Receptors were obtained from a person between 18 and 60 years old who received the Ad26.COV2.S COVID-19 vaccine or a placebo.

This chain joins TRBV6-2 or TRBV6-3 and TRBJ2-3, with TRBD2 identical over 9 bases. V trimming: 6 bases; J trimming: 2 bases; junction bases outside the gene matches: 3. This CDR3 has 14 residues. Per germline, CDR1 MNHEY and CDR2 SVGEGT. CDR3 sequence: CASSPSGATDTQYF. The DNA of the CDR3 is TGTGCCAGCAGCCCTAGCGGGGCCACAGATACGCAGTATTTT.

The chain couples TRBV19 to TRBJ2-7; 13 nucleotides match TRBD2. The V gene end was trimmed by 3 bases and the J gene end by 1 base; junction bases not matched to a gene: 6. The germline CDR1 and CDR2 sequences are LNHDA and SQIVND (reference sequence). CDR3 length: 17 residues. This CDR3 reads CASSIRLAGGRSYEQYF. CDR3 DNA sequence: TGTGCCAGTAGTATTAGACTAGCGGGAGGAAGATCCTACGAGCAGTACTTC.

About this clone itself: A junction boundary mismatches the germline segment, possibly from a read error. This sequence joins TRBV18 and TRBJ2-5; no clear D gene. CDR1 and CDR2 (germline): KGHSH, LQKENI. This CDR3 comprises 14 residues. The CDR3 loop reads CASSIILDQETQYF. The CDR3 coding sequence is TGTGCCAGCTCAATAATCCTTGACCAGGAGACCCAGTACTTC.

This chain uses TRBV5-1 with TRBJ2-3, with TRBD1 identical over 9 bases. With V trimmed by 4 bases and J by 2 bases, 5 bases remained unmatched. This CDR3 spans 15 amino acids. The germline V gene has CDR1 SGHRS and CDR2 YFSETQ. CDR3 nucleotide sequence: TGCGCCAGCAGCCTTAGGGACAGGGACACAGATACGCAGTATTTT. Amino acids: CASSLRDRDTDTQYF.

The CDR3 DNA is TGTGCCAGTAGTAGGGGGGTTGGCGGGGACCAAGAGACCCAGTACTTC. It translates to CASSRGVGGDQETQYF. This sequence joins TRBV19 and TRBJ2-5, with TRBD2 as a possible D gene (6 bases). This CDR3 contains 16 residues. Trimming removed 4 bases at V and 0 bases at J, with 15 bases between. CDR1 and CDR2 (germline): LNHDA, SQIVND (reference sequence).

This chain links TRBV11-3 with TRBJ2-3; D call uncertain. The CDR3 runs 12 residues. V lost 3 bases to trimming and J lost 6 bases, with 7 bases between them. Germline V gives CDR1 SGHNT, CDR2 YENEEA. CDR3 amino acids: CASSFSADTQYF. CDR3 nucleotide sequence: TGTGCCAGCAGCTTTTCCGCGGATACGCAGTATTTT.

The chain carries TRBV11-1 and TRBJ2-1, with 8 bases matching TRBD2. Germline CDR1 SGHAT, CDR2 FQDESV (reference sequence). V gave up 1 base and J gave up 0 bases; unmatched junction bases: 2. This CDR3 spans 16 amino acids. The CDR3 protein is CASSLGLAGSYNEQFF. CDR3 nucleotides: TGTGCCAGCAGCTTAGGCCTAGCGGGCTCCTACAATGAGCAGTTCTTC.

The CDR3 nucleotides read TGTGCCAGCAGCTACCCGGGACAGGGATCACCCCTCCACTTT. Its protein product is CASSYPGQGSPLHF. The rearrangement uses TRBV7-9 and TRBJ1-6, with 9 nucleotides matching TRBD1. V trimming: 4 bases; J trimming: 10 bases; junction bases outside the gene matches: 5. There are 14 residues in the CDR3. In germline, CDR1 is SEHNR, CDR2 FQNEAQ (reference sequence).

Worth noting for this clone: This CDR3 is also generated by other DNA sequences in the sample. This chain joins TRBV3-1 (or the pseudogene TRBV3-2) and TRBJ2-7, with unresolved D. Germline loops: CDR1 LGHDT, CDR2 YNNKEL (reference sequence). The length of the CDR3 is 12 residues. V lost 0 bases and J lost 4, with 4 bases in between. CDR3 DNA sequence: TGTGCCAGCAGCCAAGATCGGTACGAGCAGTACTTC. Residues: CASSQDRYEQYF.

The chain has TRBV29-1 and TRBJ2-2, with TRBD2 matching 7 bases. Germline CDR1 and CDR2: SQVTM and ANQGSEA. There are 14 residues in the CDR3. V trimming: 6 bases; J trimming: 1 base; junction bases outside the gene matches: 5. The CDR3 loop reads CSVYSGLNTGELFF. In DNA, the CDR3 is TGCAGCGTATATAGCGGGCTGAACACCGGGGAGCTGTTTTTT.

This chain connects TRBV7-9 to TRBJ2-7; D gene unclear. This CDR3 comprises 13 residues. V lost 6 bases and J 2 bases, leaving 11 bases between the germline ends. CDR1 and CDR2 (germline): SEHNR, FQNEAQ (reference sequence). The CDR3 coding sequence is TGTGCCAGCAGTCGGGCGTCCGCCTACGAGCAGTACTTC. Its translation: CASSRASAYEQYF. Full variable domain (remainder filled in from reference TRBV7-9 and TRBJ2-7): DTGVSQNPRHKITKRGQNVTFRCDPISEHNRLYWYRQTLGQGPEFLTYFQNEAQLEKSRLLSDRFSAERPKGSFSTLEIQRTEQGDSAMYLCASSRASAYEQYFGPGTRLTVT.

The chain carries TRBV10-3 and TRBJ2-1; 9 bases match TRBD2. Germline V lookup: CDR1 ENHRY, CDR2 SYGVKD. The CDR3 runs to 13 residues. Unmatched junction bases numbered 8, after V lost 9 bases and J lost 8 bases. In nucleotides, the CDR3 is TGTGCCATGGGCGAGCGGGAGGAAGATGAGCAGTTCTTC. Translation: CAMGEREEDEQFF.

The rearrangement uses TRBV5-1 and TRBJ2-3; 11 bases line up with TRBD2. Germline loops: CDR1 SGHRS, CDR2 YFSETQ. J lost 4 bases, V lost 4 bases, and 11 bases had no gene match. The CDR3 is made up of 17 amino acids. CDR3 coding DNA: TGCGCCAGCAGCCGTTTGACTAGCGGGATGTTCGCAGATACGCAGTATTTT. Protein sequence: CASSRLTSGMFADTQYF.

The rearrangement uses TRBV14 and TRBJ2-1; D perhaps matches TRBD2 (5 bases). V was cut by 2 bases and J by 10 bases, with 15 bases left in between. Germline V lookup: CDR1 SGHDN, CDR2 FVKESK. The CDR3 has 14 amino acids. For the CDR3, the DNA is TGTGCCAGCAGCCAAACGTCACCCTCGGGGGAGCAGTTCTTC. Translation gives CASSQTSPSGEQFF.

This chain links TRBV27 with TRBJ2-3, with D perhaps TRBD2 (5 bases). V was trimmed by 6 bases and J by 4 bases, leaving 11 bases between them. CDR3 size: 13 residues. CDR1 is MNHEY, CDR2 SMNVEV, per germline (reference sequence). The CDR3: CASRRVSADTQYF. DNA for the CDR3: TGTGCCAGCAGGAGGGTATCTGCAGATACGCAGTATTTT.

V is TRBV2 and J is TRBJ2-1, with D possibly matching TRBD2 (6 bases). Germline loops: CDR1 SNHLY, CDR2 FYNNEI. CDR3 length: 14 amino acids. Deletions cut 4 bases from V and 4 bases from J, with 11 bases between. The CDR3 loop is CASSGGDGYNEQFF. The CDR3 nucleotides are TGTGCCAGCAGTGGGGGGGACGGTTACAATGAGCAGTTCTTC.

This clone has only one observation. V is TRBV6-2 or TRBV6-3 and J is TRBJ1-5; TRBD1 agrees at 7 bases. CDR1 is MNHEY, CDR2 SVGEGT, per germline. V lost 5 bases to trimming and J lost 2 bases; unmatched junction nucleotides: 12. CDR3 size: 17 residues. The DNA of the CDR3 is TGTGCCAGCAGTCTACGAGGGGGCGCGGGAGGCAATCAGCCCCAGCATTTT. It specifies CASSLRGGAGGNQPQHF.

The V call is TRBV28, the J call TRBJ2-1; 7 positions match TRBD2. This CDR3 is 14 amino acids long. V trimming: 3 bases; J trimming: 3 bases; junction bases outside the gene matches: 2. The germline gives CDR1 MDHEN, CDR2 SYDVKM. The CDR3 DNA is TGTGCCAGCAGTTTGTCTAGCGGCTACAATGAGCAGTTCTTC. It codes for CASSLSSGYNEQFF.

V gene TRBV28 combines with J gene TRBJ2-3; D is ambiguous. CDR1 and CDR2 from the germline V gene are MDHEN and SYDVKM. The CDR3 consists of 13 residues. The V end was cut by 7 bases, the J end by 6 bases, with 14 bases between. The CDR3 nucleotides read TGTGCCAGCACTCTAGTTGGGGTTGATACGCAGTATTTT. Protein: CASTLVGVDTQYF.

V gene TRBV7-2 combines with J gene TRBJ2-3; no reliable D call. The germline V and J ends were trimmed by 3 bases and 8 bases, with 9 bases remaining between them. This CDR3 is 12 amino acids long. Germline values: CDR1 SGHTA, CDR2 FQGNSA. The CDR3 DNA reads TGTGCCAGCAGCTTCCTAGGGCGTACGCAGTATTTT. Its translation: CASSFLGRTQYF.

As concerns this clone: The junction and the germline gene differ at one end; a read error may be behind it. The rearrangement joins TRBV6-6 to TRBJ2-7; 9 bases match TRBD1. CDR3 length: 11 residues. Germline CDR1 MNHNY, CDR2 SVGAGI (reference sequence). The CDR3 coding sequence is TGTGCCAGCAGTTACAAGGGGACAGGGCACTTC. It is translated as CASSYKGTGHF.

The chain links TRBV15 to TRBJ1-5; D perhaps matches TRBD1 (5 bases). The CDR3 loop spans 15 amino acids. Germline V gene lookup returns CDR1 LNHNV and CDR2 YYDKDF (reference sequence). V dropped 1 base and J dropped 6 bases, with 13 bases sitting between them. CDR3 in amino acids: CATSRGRQGGQPQHF. The CDR3 coding sequence is TGTGCCACCAGCAGAGGACGGCAGGGAGGTCAGCCCCAGCATTTT.

This clone was found once. The J gene is TRBJ1-4, the V gene TRBV20-1; D is unresolved. The CDR3 contains 10 residues. Germline V CDR1 and CDR2: DFQATT, SNEGSKA (reference sequence). V was clipped by 3 bases and J by 7 bases, with 3 bases between them. The CDR3 here is CSASGEKLFF. DNA for the CDR3: TGCAGTGCTAGCGGTGAAAAACTGTTTTTT.

This chain joins TRBV28 and TRBJ2-2, with D possibly matching TRBD2 (6 bases). Trimming took off 7 bases at V and 0 bases at J, with 6 bases between the two ends. Germline loops: CDR1 MDHEN, CDR2 SYDVKM. This CDR3 is built from 13 residues. The CDR3 spells CASTGANTGELFF. The CDR3 DNA reads TGTGCCAGCACGGGGGCGAACACCGGGGAGCTGTTTTTT.

The rearrangement links TRBV4-3 to TRBJ1-4; TRBD1 matches 7 bases. CDR1 LGHNA and CDR2 YSLEER come from the germline V gene. CDR3 length: 15 residues. V lost 3 bases, J lost 8 bases, and 9 bases stayed unmatched. The CDR3 spells CASSQADRDREKLFF. CDR3 nucleotide sequence: TGCGCCAGCAGCCAGGCAGACAGGGATCGGGAAAAACTGTTTTTT.

V usage is TRBV7-6 and J usage is TRBJ2-1; TRBD1 matches at 7 bases. Germline V gives CDR1 SGHVS, CDR2 FNYEAQ. The CDR3 is made up of 16 amino acids. The V and J ends lost 5 bases and 0 bases, in that order; junction bases with no gene match: 7. The CDR3 region is CASSRSTGSSYNEQFF. For the CDR3, the DNA is TGTGCCAGCAGCCGATCGACAGGGAGCTCCTACAATGAGCAGTTCTTC.

This chain uses TRBV28 with TRBJ2-2; 7 positions agree with TRBD1. The junction had 14 bases not matched to a gene; V was cut back by 5 bases and J by 8 bases. This CDR3 has 16 residues. CDR1 and CDR2 from the germline V gene are MDHEN and SYDVKM. Here the CDR3 reads CASSENRGKGSGELFF. Here the CDR3 DNA reads TGTGCCAGCAGTGAAAACAGGGGAAAGGGGTCGGGGGAGCTGTTTTTT.

This sequence joins TRBV6-2 or TRBV6-3 and TRBJ1-5, with 11 bases identical to TRBD1. The trim removed 2 bases at V and 4 bases at J, leaving 4 bases unmatched. The CDR3 runs to 16 residues. Germline-derived CDR1 and CDR2 are MNHEY and SVGEGT. CDR3: CASSYRRDRGNQPQHF. The DNA of the CDR3 is TGTGCCAGCAGTTACCGGAGGGACAGGGGGAATCAGCCCCAGCATTTT.

The J gene is TRBJ2-7, the V gene TRBV12-5, with D possibly TRBD2 on 5 matching bases. The CDR3 is made up of 14 amino acids. The V gene's germline CDR1 is LGHNT and CDR2 FRNRAP. The germline V and J ends were trimmed by 2 bases and 0 bases, with 8 bases remaining between them. CDR3 residues: CASGLTTSSYEQYF. The CDR3 nucleotides read TGTGCTAGTGGTTTGACTACTAGCTCCTACGAGCAGTACTTC.

The V call is TRBV24-1, the J call TRBJ2-1, with 8 bases aligning to TRBD1. Trimming at V came to 2 bases and at J to 7 bases, leaving 6 bases not matched to a gene. The CDR3 extends over 15 amino acids. CDR1 KGHDR and CDR2 SFDVKD come from the germline V gene. CDR3 nucleotides: TGTGCCACCAGTGATTCGACAGGGGCGGGGAATGAGCAGTTCTTC. It encodes CATSDSTGAGNEQFF.

This clone was observed a few times. The chain carries TRBV2 and TRBJ1-4; unclear D gene. Germline V gene lookup returns CDR1 SNHLY and CDR2 FYNNEI. The CDR3 covers 13 residues. V was clipped by 8 bases and J by 4 bases, with 11 bases between them. The CDR3 spells CASGRTYNEKLFF. DNA for the CDR3: TGTGCCAGCGGGCGAACTTATAATGAAAAACTGTTTTTT. Looking up the rest from reference TRBV2 and TRBJ1-4 gives the full variable domain: EPEVTQTPSHQVTQMGQEVILRCVPISNHLYFYWYRQILGQKVEFLVSFYNNEISEKSEIFDDQFSVERPDGSNFTLKIRSTKLEDSAMYFCASGRTYNEKLFFGSGTQLSVL.

This rearrangement joins TRBV6-8 to TRBJ2-7, with 7 bases aligning to TRBD1. The ends lost 6 bases at V and 0 bases at J; junction bases unmatched: 8. Germline CDR1 is MNHGY and CDR2 is SAAAGT. This CDR3 has 15 amino acids. The CDR3 is CASRPRPGGSYEQYF. The CDR3 nucleotides read TGTGCCAGCAGACCGCGCCCAGGGGGCTCCTACGAGCAGTACTTC.